The source of this TCR beta chain is a study of blood T cell repertoires in COVID-19 (dated by TCRdb to about 2020). For the study in its entirety: Samples from collaborators originated in the United States, Italy and Spain and spanned both the acute and convalescent phases of COVID-19. Where HLA class I and class II types were available, the types were taken from metadata supplied by the sample provider, not from assay-based typing. Samples came from the ongoing ImmuneRACE study (first 160 participants) plus 1,254 subjects from 6 global collaborators. Deeply sampled blood TCRbeta repertoires from subjects exposed to, actively infected with, or recovered from COVID-19 were included in the dataset. A freely available public database, intended as a resource for researchers studying the immune response to SARS-CoV-2, is where the repertoires were released. The material from the prospective study consisted of cDNA or gDNA derived from T cells, B-cell-depleted T cells, or PBMCs. A de-identified subject ID, COVID-19 status, age in years and sex were almost always included in the sample metadata.

Overall study results and their limits: How much clinical and demographic metadata was included differed by source and by participant, and the metadata was provided uncurated.

The immunoSEQ Assay, a bias-controlled multiplex PCR, was used to amplify TCRbeta CDR3 regions from genomic DNA. As for the authors' bioinformatics: The number of nucleated cells in each sample was estimated from the amplification of reference gene primers within the assay. Sequence reads were collapsed and filtered to measure the absolute abundance of every unique TCRbeta CDR3 rearrangement. For each sample, productive Simpson clonality was calculated as the square root of Simpson's diversity index across productive rearrangements. Imported from immuneACCESS, the table was reduced by TCRdb to in-frame sequences with V and J called. These copies leave out some clones; in studies compared against another copy, an unresolved V gene accounts for under half, and the cause of the remainder is not known. From that table come the V and J calls and clone size; the DNA was used to work out D and trimming. The sample profile shows about 230,000 clones; roughly 80% of them were found once. The ten largest clonotypes hold around 2.5% of the sample.

The CDR3 holds 9 amino acids from the cysteine to the phenylalanine. Only the CDR3 region is kept as DNA, spanning 27 bases read in frame from base 1. Per the germline V gene, MRHNA is the CDR1 and SNTAGT is the CDR2. V and J are truncated by 11 bases and 6 bases respectively, leaving an intervening sequence of 7 bases. This clone was recorded a few times. The specificity of this receptor is unknown. One base away there is no much larger clone; base qualities are not given. Each collaborating institution followed its own protocols to collect whole blood in K2EDTA tubes. For TCRbeta analysis, collaborator samples were shipped as frozen whole blood, as isolated PBMCs, or as DNA extracted from either sample type.

Source material: peripheral blood. The rearranged chain carries TRBV6-4 and TRBJ1-2; there is no confident call for the D gene. The sequence was collected from a woman in her seventies with active or convalescent COVID-19. The nucleotides read TGTGCCGGCTCGAATGGCTACACCTTC. Its protein product is CAGSNGYTF.